This TCR beta chain was retrieved from a study of T cell responses to AZD1222 COVID-19 vaccine. This clone was recorded once. No antigen is known for it. Study-wide points: A reported finding is that nearly half of spike-specific TCRs target unmutated variant regions. Among AZD1222 vaccinees, only five to seven were seropositive at baseline. At 160-218 and 743-854, vaccine-associated CD4 TCRs were dominant, and they spanned spike.

Method: immunoSEQ multiplex PCR; TCRdb's copy keeps in-frame clones and lacks some. The sample includes around 140,000 clones, about 93% of them seen just once. This TCR derives from an adult in good health. The sample consisted of peripheral blood, taken on day 0 of AZD1222 vaccination.

The CDR3 DNA is TGCGCCACACAGTGGGGACTCATGAACACCGGGGAGCTGTTTTTT. As protein: CATQWGLMNTGELFF. V is TRBV23-1 and J is TRBJ2-2; D possibly corresponds to TRBD2 (6 bases). TRBV23-1 qualifies as an ORF whose function is uncertain. The CDR3 consists of 15 residues. Trimming stripped 10 bases from V and 1 base from J, with 16 bases between.